Sequencing of this T cell receptor (beta chain) was carried out in a study of shared clonotypes between healthy human individuals. Assay: immunoSEQ multiplex PCR; the TCRdb copy retains only in-frame clones and omits some. The sample contains 2,100,000 or so clones, 90% to 97% of which appear only once. Sequencing was performed on naive CD4+ T cells sorted from blood. Subset described: CD45RA+ positively selected. This TCR was sampled from a man aged 18 to 35 in good health.

CDR3 in DNA: TGTGCCATCAGTGGCCGCGGTGAAGGTGATACGCAGTATTTT. Residues: CAISGRGEGDTQYF. The rearrangement links TRBV10-3 to TRBJ2-3; D is ambiguous. V lost 4 bases and J 6 bases, leaving 14 bases between the germline ends. The CDR3 is 14 residues long. Per the germline V gene, CDR1 is ENHRY and CDR2 is SYGVKD.